One sample yielded the 24 T cell receptor beta chains listed below, sequenced in a study of response to subunit inactivated influenza vaccine. TCRdb analysed the RT-PCR reads with MiXCR anew, one entry per CDR3 protein. This table has about 570,000 distinct CDR3 sequences, about 12% appearing once. Sample: PBMCs from blood, taken on the day of vaccination. These receptors were obtained from a man aged 45-60 years who received an inactivated influenza vaccine.

This clonotype was counted a few times. The CDR3 DNA reads TGTGCCAGCAGCCAAGAGCTCCGTACGGGAAACACCATATATTTT. Translating it yields CASSQELRTGNTIYF. The rearrangement uses TRBV3-1 and TRBJ1-3; no clear D. From germline, CDR1 is LGHDT and CDR2 YNNKEL (reference sequence). This CDR3 is 15 amino acids long. Trimming removed 0 bases from V and 4 bases from J, with 10 bases in between. Complete variable domain (other parts from reference TRBV3-1 and TRBJ1-3): DTAVSQTPKYLVTQMGNDKSIKCEQNLGHDTMYWYKQDSKKFLKIMFSYNNKELIINETVPNRFSPKSPDKAHLNLHINSLELGDSAVYFCASSQELRTGNTIYFGEGSWLTVV.

The chain joins TRBV7-8 to TRBJ2-1; D tentatively reads TRBD1 or TRBD2 (5 bases each). The CDR3 loop spans 14 amino acids. CDR1 is SGHVS, CDR2 FQNEAQ, per germline. V lost 5 bases to trimming and J lost 3 bases, with 11 bases between them. The CDR3 DNA follows: TGTGCCAGCAGCCGGGACCCCGGCTACAATGAGCAGTTCTTC. Its translation: CASSRDPGYNEQFF.

This clonotype was seen a single time. The chain has TRBV20-1 and TRBJ2-6; D is uncertain. CDR1 DFQATT and CDR2 SNEGSKA come from the germline V gene (reference sequence). This CDR3 comprises 12 residues. CDR3 bases: TGCAGCTCGAACCGAGTATCCAACGTCCTGACTTTC. Residues: CSSNRVSNVLTF.

The chain is built from TRBV3-1 and TRBJ2-3, with D possibly called TRBD1 or TRBD2 (5 bases each). Germline V gene lookup returns CDR1 LGHDT and CDR2 YNNKEL (reference sequence). V lost 4 bases and J lost 9, with 11 bases in between. The CDR3 loop spans 12 amino acids. In nucleotides, the CDR3 is TGTGCCAGCAGCCCGGGACCCCCCACGCAGTATTTT. It yields the protein CASSPGPPTQYF.

This clonotype was seen only a few times. The CDR3 sequence: CASSLNRERYF. CDR3 DNA sequence: TGTGCCAGCAGCCTGAACAGAGAAAGGTACTTC. The gene calls are TRBV5-8 and TRBJ2-7; D gene unclear. CDR1 is SGHTS, CDR2 YDEGEE, per germline. The CDR3 runs to 11 residues. Between the trimmed V and J ends, which lost 4 bases and 12 bases, there was a span of 14 bases.

This clonotype was observed a handful of times. The chain couples TRBV5-1 to TRBJ1-1; a weak D match, TRBD1 (5 bases). CDR3 length: 15 amino acids. V shed 0 bases and J shed 1 base, with 10 bases lying between them. Germline V gene sequence: CDR1 SGHRS, CDR2 YFSETQ. CDR3 residues: CASSLAGAANTEAFF. In DNA, the CDR3 is TGCGCCAGCAGCTTGGCCGGGGCGGCGAACACTGAAGCTTTCTTT.

This clonotype appeared a few times. The chain employs TRBV7-2 and TRBJ1-4, with D maybe TRBD1 (5 bases). V was cut by 10 bases and J by 7 bases, with 22 bases left in between. CDR1 SGHTA and CDR2 FQGNSA come from the germline V gene. The CDR3 runs 15 residues. The CDR3 loop is CATAGGAGSGEKLFF. In DNA, the CDR3 is TGTGCCACCGCTGGAGGGGCAGGGAGCGGTGAAAAACTGTTTTTT. The whole variable domain, filled in from reference TRBV7-2 and TRBJ1-4, reads GAGVSQSPSNKVTEKGKDVELRCDPISGHTALYWYRQSLGQGLEFLIYFQGNSAPDKSGLPSDRFSAERTGGSVSTLTIQRTQQEDSAVYLCATAGGAGSGEKLFFGSGTQLSVL.

In DNA form, the CDR3 reads TGTGCCACCAGACCAACTAGTGGGCTCACAGATACGCAGTATTTT. Translated: CATRPTSGLTDTQYF. V and J are TRBV24-1 and TRBJ2-3, with D tentatively TRBD2 (5 bases). Germline CDR1 KGHDR, CDR2 SFDVKD. The CDR3 length is 15 residues. V was trimmed by 7 bases and J by 2 bases, leaving 15 bases between them.

The V call is TRBV28, the J call TRBJ2-7; TRBD1 matches 8 bases. Trimming at V came to 5 bases and at J to 1 base, leaving 13 bases not matched to a gene. The CDR3 covers 17 residues. Germline V gene sequence: CDR1 MDHEN, CDR2 SYDVKM. The chain's CDR3 is CASSLNGRGRTSYEQYF. CDR3 sequence (DNA): TGTGCCAGCAGTCTCAACGGCAGGGGGCGAACGTCCTACGAGCAGTACTTC. Filled out from reference TRBV28 and TRBJ2-7, the complete variable domain reads DVKVTQSSRYLVKRTGEKVFLECVQDMDHENMFWYRQDPGLGLRLIYFSYDVKMKEKGDIPEGYSVSREKKERFSLILESASTNQTSMYLCASSLNGRGRTSYEQYFGPGTRLTVT.

This chain uses TRBV29-1 with TRBJ2-1; D call uncertain. This CDR3 is 12 amino acids long. V was cut by 3 bases and J by 2 bases, with 5 bases left in between. The germline V gene has CDR1 SQVTM and CDR2 ANQGSEA. The CDR3 DNA reads as TGCAGCGTTGAGATACCCTACAATGAGCAGTTCTTC. Translation gives CSVEIPYNEQFF.

V and J are TRBV5-5 and TRBJ1-1; D may be TRBD1 (5 bases). Trimming removed 4 bases at V and 1 base at J, with 17 bases between. The CDR3 length is 16 residues. The germline V gene has CDR1 SGHKS and CDR2 YYEKEE (reference sequence). CDR3 protein: CASSPGENLRNTEAFF. CDR3 DNA: TGTGCCAGCAGCCCGGGGGAGAATTTACGGAACACTGAAGCTTTCTTT.

This clonotype was counted many times. The CDR3 DNA reads as TGCGCCAGCAGCTTGAACTCCCGAGCGGGGGCTGCCTACGAGCAGTACTTC. As protein: CASSLNSRAGAAYEQYF. The rearrangement joins TRBV5-1 to TRBJ2-7; 8 nucleotides align to TRBD2. The J segment lost 2 bases and the V segment lost 1 base, leaving 11 bases of the junction unmatched. CDR3 length: 17 amino acids. Germline assignment: CDR1 SGHRS and CDR2 YFSETQ.

The chain combines TRBV28 with TRBJ2-7; the D call may be TRBD1 or TRBD2 (6 bases each). The germline V gene has CDR1 MDHEN and CDR2 SYDVKM. The V end lost 2 bases, the J end lost 4 bases, and 12 bases lay between the germline ends. This CDR3 has 14 residues. For the CDR3, the DNA is TGTGCCAGCAGTTTACGGGGGCCCACGTACGAGCAGTACTTC. It specifies CASSLRGPTYEQYF.

This clonotype came up a few times. CDR3 residues: CSARQGMDGYTF. CDR3 nucleotides: TGCAGTGCTAGACAGGGGATGGATGGCTACACCTTC. The chain has TRBV20-1 and TRBJ1-2, with D possibly being TRBD1 (6 bases). Germline CDR1 reads DFQATT; CDR2 reads SNEGSKA (reference sequence). CDR3 size: 12 residues. Trimming pared 2 bases from V and 6 bases from J, leaving 10 bases between.

The V and J genes are TRBV6-5 and TRBJ2-2; D is ambiguous. V lost 7 bases to trimming and J lost 3 bases, with 6 bases between them. The CDR3 contains 12 residues. Looked up from germline, CDR1 is MNHEY and CDR2 is SVGAGI. This CDR3 is CASNKDTGELFF. CDR3 DNA sequence: TGTGCCAGCAACAAGGACACCGGGGAGCTGTTTTTT.

This clonotype was seen many times. V usage is TRBV7-8 and J usage is TRBJ2-7, with 14 bases lining up with TRBD2. CDR1 is SGHVS, CDR2 FQNEAQ, per germline. This CDR3 is 16 amino acids long. The junction had 7 bases not matched to a gene; V was cut back by 4 bases and J by 5 bases. The chain's CDR3 is CASSSSTSGRANEQYF. The CDR3, as DNA: TGTGCCAGCAGCTCCTCGACTAGCGGGAGGGCCAACGAGCAGTACTTC.

This clonotype occurred a few times. This chain joins TRBV27 and TRBJ1-3; D gene uncertain. CDR1 and CDR2 from the germline V gene are MNHEY and SMNVEV (reference sequence). Trimming stripped 5 bases from V and 3 bases from J, with 17 bases between. There are 16 residues in the CDR3. The CDR3: CASSQTLPGYGNTIYF. CDR3 nucleotides: TGTGCCAGCAGTCAAACCCTCCCGGGTTATGGAAACACCATATATTTT.

In its sample, this clonotype was seen many times. The chain couples TRBV19 to TRBJ1-5; no definite D call. From germline, CDR1 is LNHDA and CDR2 SQIVND (reference sequence). V lost 3 bases and J 0 bases, leaving 9 bases between the germline ends. There are 15 residues in the CDR3. The CDR3 reads CASSIMRNSNQPQHF. CDR3 coding DNA: TGTGCCAGTAGTATTATGCGGAATAGCAATCAGCCCCAGCATTTT.

This clonotype has just a few counts. The chain links TRBV20-1 to TRBJ1-6; D may be TRBD1 (5 bases). The V end lost 6 bases, the J end lost 7 bases, and 13 bases lay between the germline ends. The length of the CDR3 is 13 residues. In germline, CDR1 is DFQATT, CDR2 SNEGSKA (reference sequence). Written as DNA, the CDR3 is TGCAGTGCCCGGGACCTGCCCAATTCACCCCTCCACTTT. Its translation: CSARDLPNSPLHF.

This clonotype showed up just a few times. The rearrangement uses TRBV5-1 and TRBJ2-7; D is possibly TRBD2 (5 bases). Germline-derived CDR1 and CDR2 are SGHRS and YFSETQ. The CDR3 runs 13 residues. Trimming pared 5 bases from V and 1 base from J, leaving 10 bases between. The CDR3 nucleotides read TGCGCCAGCAGACCCGGGGTTTCCTACGAGCAGTACTTC. This translates into CASRPGVSYEQYF.

This clonotype was detected a few times. The gene calls are TRBV5-1 and TRBJ1-2; TRBD1 aligns across 9 bases. This CDR3 spans 14 amino acids. Trimming removed 3 bases from V and 3 bases from J; junction bases left unmatched: 3. Germline V CDR1 and CDR2: SGHRS, YFSETQ. The CDR3 nucleotides read TGCGCCAGCAGCTCACAGGGGGCAGACTATGGCTACACCTTC. Translated: CASSSQGADYGYTF.

This clonotype was seen repeatedly, ten times or more. Sequence at one end of the junction differs from germline and may be a read error. The V gene is TRBV20-1, the J gene TRBJ1-6, with D possibly being TRBD1 (6 bases). CDR3 size: 14 residues. Germline lookup yields CDR1 DFQATT and CDR2 SNEGSKA (reference sequence). The CDR3 DNA follows: TGCAGTACTAGTGAGAGTGGGGGCAGTTCACCCCTCCACTTT. The encoded protein is CSTSESGGSSPLHF.

To note about this clonotype: One end of the junction varies from germline; a read error may be responsible. The chain joins TRBV6-2 or TRBV6-3 to TRBJ2-7; D not resolved. This CDR3 contains 14 residues. Germline lookup yields CDR1 MNHEY and CDR2 SVGEGT. CDR3 in amino acids: CTSSYPVQSYEQYF. The CDR3 DNA is TGTACCAGCAGTTACCCGGTCCAATCCTACGAGCAGTACTTC.

This clonotype was recorded a few times. This chain joins TRBV27 and TRBJ2-2, with D maybe TRBD2 (5 bases). Trimming took off 0 bases at V and 1 base at J, with 6 bases between the two ends. In germline, CDR1 is MNHEY, CDR2 SMNVEV (reference sequence). This CDR3 is built from 15 residues. The chain's CDR3 is CASSLSDWNTGELFF. The CDR3 nucleotides read TGTGCCAGCAGTTTATCGGACTGGAACACCGGGGAGCTGTTTTTT.